This T cell receptor (beta chain) was captured in a study of blood T cell repertoires in COVID-19. Turning to the study itself: Both acute and convalescent COVID-19 samples were obtained from the United States, Italy and Spain.

CDR1 and CDR2 from the germline V gene are SNHLY and FYNNEI. The CDR3 length is 15 residues. V dropped 8 bases and J dropped 0 bases, with 13 bases sitting between them. Individuals drawn from approximately 26 US areas were about 18 to 100 years old. Profiling relied on immunoSEQ multiplex PCR, and the TCRdb table lists in-frame clones only, not all of them. Altogether under 300,000 clones are present, less than 90% being singletons, with the ten largest covering 2.5% to 3%. The specimen was PBMCs or T cells enriched from blood (not recorded which). The chain is built from TRBV2 and TRBJ1-4; a weak D match, TRBD1 (5 bases). The clonotype was recovered from a woman aged 45-65 years who had recovered from COVID-19. The CDR3 is CASVWGGATNEKLFF. In DNA, the CDR3 is TGTGCCAGCGTCTGGGGGGGTGCAACTAATGAAAAACTGTTTTTT.